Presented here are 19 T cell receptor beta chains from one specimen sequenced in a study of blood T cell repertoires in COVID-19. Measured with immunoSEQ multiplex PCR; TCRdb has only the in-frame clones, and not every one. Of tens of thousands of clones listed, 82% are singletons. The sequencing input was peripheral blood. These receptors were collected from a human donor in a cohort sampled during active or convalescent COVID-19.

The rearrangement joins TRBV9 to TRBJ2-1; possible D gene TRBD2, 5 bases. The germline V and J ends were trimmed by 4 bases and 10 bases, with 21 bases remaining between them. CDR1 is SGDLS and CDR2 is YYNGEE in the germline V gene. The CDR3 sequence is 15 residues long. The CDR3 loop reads CASSPPGSGRIEQFF. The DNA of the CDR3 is TGTGCCAGCAGCCCCCCAGGAAGCGGTCGAATAGAGCAGTTCTTC. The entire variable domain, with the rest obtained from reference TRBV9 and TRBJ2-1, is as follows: DSGVTQTPKHLITATGQRVTLRCSPRSGDLSVYWYQQSLDQGLQFLIQYYNGEERAKGNILERFSAQQFPDLHSELNLSSLELGDSALYFCASSPPGSGRIEQFFGPGTRLTVL.

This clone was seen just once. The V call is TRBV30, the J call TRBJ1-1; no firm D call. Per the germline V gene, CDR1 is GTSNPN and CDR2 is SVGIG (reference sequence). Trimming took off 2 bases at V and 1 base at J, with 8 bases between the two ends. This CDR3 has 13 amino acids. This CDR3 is CAWSSGGNTEAFF. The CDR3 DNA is TGTGCCTGGAGTAGTGGAGGGAACACTGAAGCTTTCTTT.

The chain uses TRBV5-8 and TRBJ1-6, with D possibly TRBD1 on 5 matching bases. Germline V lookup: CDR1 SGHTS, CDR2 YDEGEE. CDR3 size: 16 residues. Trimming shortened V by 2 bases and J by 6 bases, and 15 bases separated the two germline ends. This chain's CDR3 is CASSLLPGSINSPLHF. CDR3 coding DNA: TGTGCCAGCAGCTTACTCCCAGGGTCGATTAATTCACCCCTCCACTTT.

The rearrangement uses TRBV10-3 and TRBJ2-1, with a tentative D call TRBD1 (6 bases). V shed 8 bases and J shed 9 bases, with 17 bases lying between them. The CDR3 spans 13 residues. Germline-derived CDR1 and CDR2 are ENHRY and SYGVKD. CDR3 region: CAIVGVGGTEQFF. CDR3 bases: TGTGCCATCGTGGGCGTAGGGGGTACTGAGCAGTTCTTC.

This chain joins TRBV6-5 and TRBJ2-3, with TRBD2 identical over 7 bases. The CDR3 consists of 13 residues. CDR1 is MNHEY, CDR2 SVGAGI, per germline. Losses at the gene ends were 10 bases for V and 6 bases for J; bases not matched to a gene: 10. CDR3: CATGAGEADTQYF. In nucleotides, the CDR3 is TGTGCCACCGGGGCGGGGGAGGCGGATACGCAGTATTTT.

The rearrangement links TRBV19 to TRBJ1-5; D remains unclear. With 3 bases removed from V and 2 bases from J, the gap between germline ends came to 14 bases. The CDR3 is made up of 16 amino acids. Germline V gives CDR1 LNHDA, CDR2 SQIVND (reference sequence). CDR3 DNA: TGTGCCAGTAGTATCCGTGGGAGGGTTGGCAATCAGCCCCAGCATTTT. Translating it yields CASSIRGRVGNQPQHF.

The CDR3 region is CASSVGGGSAGNTIYF. The CDR3 DNA reads TGTGCCAGCAGCGTAGGGGGAGGGTCTGCTGGAAACACCATATATTTT. The chain joins TRBV9 to TRBJ1-3; D unresolved. CDR1 and CDR2 from the germline V gene are SGDLS and YYNGEE. The CDR3 extends over 16 amino acids. Deletions cut 0 bases from V and 2 bases from J, with 12 bases between. The complete variable domain, with remaining parts taken from reference TRBV9 and TRBJ1-3, reads DSGVTQTPKHLITATGQRVTLRCSPRSGDLSVYWYQQSLDQGLQFLIQYYNGEERAKGNILERFSAQQFPDLHSELNLSSLELGDSALYFCASSVGGGSAGNTIYFGEGSWLTVV.

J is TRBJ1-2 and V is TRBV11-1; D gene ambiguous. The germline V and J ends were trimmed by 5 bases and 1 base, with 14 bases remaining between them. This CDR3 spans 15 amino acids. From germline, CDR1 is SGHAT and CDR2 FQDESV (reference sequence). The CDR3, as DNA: TGTGCCAGCAGCCGGGATGGGCACCGTAACTATGGCTACACCTTC. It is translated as CASSRDGHRNYGYTF.

CDR3 sequence: CASSPRGQATYNEQFF. CDR3 DNA: TGTGCCAGCAGTCCGCGGGGACAGGCTACATACAATGAGCAGTTCTTC. V gene TRBV5-4 combines with J gene TRBJ2-1; 8 bases line up with TRBD1. V was pared by 5 bases and J by 4 bases, with 11 bases of the junction left unmatched. Germline V gives CDR1 SGHNT, CDR2 YYREEE (reference sequence). There are 16 residues in the CDR3. Full variable domain (missing parts from reference TRBV5-4 and TRBJ2-1): ETGVTQSPTHLIKTRGQQVTLRCSSQSGHNTVSWYQQALGQGPQFIFQYYREEENGRGNFPPRFSGLQFPNYSSELNVNALELDDSALYLCASSPRGQATYNEQFFGPGTRLTVL.

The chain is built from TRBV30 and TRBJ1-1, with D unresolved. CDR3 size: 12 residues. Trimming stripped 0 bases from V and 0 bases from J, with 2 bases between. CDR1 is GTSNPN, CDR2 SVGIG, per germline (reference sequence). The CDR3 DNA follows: TGTGCCTGGAGTGTCGTGAACACTGAAGCTTTCTTT. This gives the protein CAWSVVNTEAFF.

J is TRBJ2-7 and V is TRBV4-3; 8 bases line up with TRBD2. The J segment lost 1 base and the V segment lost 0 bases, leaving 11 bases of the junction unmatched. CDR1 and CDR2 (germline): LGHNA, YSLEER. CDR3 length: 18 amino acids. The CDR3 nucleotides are TGCGCCAGCAGCCAAGATACGAGGGGTAGCGGGACTTCCTACGAGCAGTACTTC. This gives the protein CASSQDTRGSGTSYEQYF.

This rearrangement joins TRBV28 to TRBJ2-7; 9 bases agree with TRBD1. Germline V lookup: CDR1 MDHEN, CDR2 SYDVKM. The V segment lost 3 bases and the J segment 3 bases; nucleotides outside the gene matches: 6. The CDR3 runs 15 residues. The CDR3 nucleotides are TGTGCCAGCAGTTTGGGGGACAGGGCGGGCTACGAGCAGTACTTC. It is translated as CASSLGDRAGYEQYF.

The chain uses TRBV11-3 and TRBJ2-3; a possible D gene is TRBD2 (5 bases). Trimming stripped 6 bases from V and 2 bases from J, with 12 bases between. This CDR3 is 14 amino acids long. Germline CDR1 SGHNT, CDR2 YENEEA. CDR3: CASSHSGPTDTQYF. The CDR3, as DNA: TGTGCCAGCAGTCACAGCGGACCCACAGATACGCAGTATTTT.

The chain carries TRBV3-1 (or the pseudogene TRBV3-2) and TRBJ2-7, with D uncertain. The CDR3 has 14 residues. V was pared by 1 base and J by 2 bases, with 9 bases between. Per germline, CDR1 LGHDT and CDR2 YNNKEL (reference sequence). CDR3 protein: CASSQGQLAYEQYF. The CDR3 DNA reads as TGTGCCAGCAGCCAAGGGCAGTTGGCCTACGAGCAGTACTTC.

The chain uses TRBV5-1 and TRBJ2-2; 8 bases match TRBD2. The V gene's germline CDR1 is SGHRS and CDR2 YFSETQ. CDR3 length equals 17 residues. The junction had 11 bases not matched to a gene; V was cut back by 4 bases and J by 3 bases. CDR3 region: CASSNLPSGGDTGELFF. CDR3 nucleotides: TGCGCCAGCAGCAACCTCCCCAGCGGGGGCGACACCGGGGAGCTGTTTTTT.

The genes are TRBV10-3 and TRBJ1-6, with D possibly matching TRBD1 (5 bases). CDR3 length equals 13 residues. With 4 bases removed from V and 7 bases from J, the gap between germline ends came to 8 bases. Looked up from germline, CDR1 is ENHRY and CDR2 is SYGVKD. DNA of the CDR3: TGTGCCATCAGTGGGGGCCTAAATTCACCCCTCCACTTT. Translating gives CAISGGLNSPLHF.

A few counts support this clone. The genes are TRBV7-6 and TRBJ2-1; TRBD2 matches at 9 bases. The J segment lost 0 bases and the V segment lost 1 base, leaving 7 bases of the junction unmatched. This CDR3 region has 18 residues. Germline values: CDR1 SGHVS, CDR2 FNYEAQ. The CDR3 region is CASSLETSGLSSYNEQFF. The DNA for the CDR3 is TGTGCCAGCAGCTTAGAAACTAGCGGGCTCAGCTCCTACAATGAGCAGTTCTTC.

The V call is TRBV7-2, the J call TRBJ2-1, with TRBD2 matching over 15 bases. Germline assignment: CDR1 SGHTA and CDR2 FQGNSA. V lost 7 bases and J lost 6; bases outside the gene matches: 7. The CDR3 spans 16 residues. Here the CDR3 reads CASTGTSGGWGNEQFF. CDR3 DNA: TGTGCCAGCACCGGGACTAGCGGGGGGTGGGGCAATGAGCAGTTCTTC.

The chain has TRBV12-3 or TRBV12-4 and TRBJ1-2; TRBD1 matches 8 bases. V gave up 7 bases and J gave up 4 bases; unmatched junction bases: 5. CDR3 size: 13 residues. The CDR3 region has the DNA TGTGCCAGCACAGACAGGGGATCCTATGGCTACACCTTC. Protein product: CASTDRGSYGYTF.